Following are 20 T cell receptor beta chains from one sample sequenced in a study of post-analysis software for immune sequencing data. Prepared TCR beta cDNA libraries contained unique molecular identifiers. Each CDR3 protein is one row after TCRdb ran MiXCR on the PCR reads. The profile shows about 760,000 distinct CDR3 sequences, roughly 27% of them singletons. Broader study findings: TRBV5-6, TRBV5-1 and TRBV20-1 belonged to a set of a handful of TRBV segments that were more frequent in patients than controls.

The antigens for these receptors are not known. Sequenced: blood. These receptors were obtained from a girl between 5 and 17 years old with multiple sclerosis.

The chain is built from TRBV3-1 and TRBJ2-7; D might be TRBD1 (5 bases). Germline V gene sequence: CDR1 LGHDT, CDR2 YNNKEL (reference sequence). CDR3 size: 20 residues. Trimming took off 0 bases at V and 0 bases at J, with 24 bases between the two ends. In DNA form, the CDR3 reads TGTGCCAGCAGCCAAGAGCCATCTCGCAGGGTGGGGCCCGTCTCCTACGAGCAGTACTTC. Translation: CASSQEPSRRVGPVSYEQYF.

The chain has TRBV5-6 and TRBJ1-6, with a tentative D call TRBD1 (6 bases). V lost 4 bases, J lost 2 bases, and 10 bases lay in between. Germline V gene sequence: CDR1 SGHDT, CDR2 YYEEEE. The CDR3 consists of 15 residues. As DNA, the CDR3 is TGTGCCAGCAGCCCCGGGACAACCTATAATTCACCCCTCCACTTT. Protein product: CASSPGTTYNSPLHF.

The chain links TRBV20-1 to TRBJ2-5; no firm D call. Trimming shortened V by 7 bases and J by 5 bases, and 8 bases separated the two germline ends. CDR3 length: 10 amino acids. In germline, CDR1 is DFQATT, CDR2 SNEGSKA (reference sequence). Here the CDR3 DNA reads TGCAGTGTACATAGGGAGACCCAGTACTTC. Residues: CSVHRETQYF.

This clonotype was detected a few times. The chain couples TRBV5-1 to TRBJ2-6; 8 bases align to TRBD1. V gave up 4 bases and J gave up 0 bases; unmatched junction bases: 6. This CDR3 has 17 amino acids. Per germline, CDR1 SGHRS and CDR2 YFSETQ. Written as DNA, the CDR3 is TGCGCCAGCAGCCTGGAGACAGGGGCCTCTGGGGCCAACGTCCTGACTTTC. Amino acid sequence: CASSLETGASGANVLTF.

This clonotype was observed a handful of times. The J gene is TRBJ2-5, the V gene TRBV6-5, with TRBD2 identical over 13 bases. In germline, CDR1 is MNHEY, CDR2 SVGAGI. The CDR3 is 19 residues long. V shed 2 bases, J shed 2 bases, and the junction held 11 bases outside the gene matches. The CDR3 loop is CASSYTPRGLAGEQETQYF. CDR3 coding DNA: TGTGCCAGCAGTTACACCCCCCGAGGACTAGCGGGAGAACAAGAGACCCAGTACTTC.

This clonotype appeared many times. V and J are TRBV12-3 or TRBV12-4 and TRBJ2-5; 7 bases are shared with TRBD1. The ends lost 5 bases at V and 4 bases at J; junction bases unmatched: 13. The CDR3 length is 16 residues. For the CDR3, the DNA is TGTGCCAGCAGTAGAGAGACAGGGTTTCTGTCAGAGACCCAGTACTTC. Protein sequence: CASSRETGFLSETQYF.

CDR3 nucleotides: TGTGCCAGCAGCGGGAACAGCTCCTACGAGCAGTACTTC. Protein sequence: CASSGNSSYEQYF. The chain employs TRBV7-9 and TRBJ2-7, with D unclear. The CDR3 is made up of 13 amino acids. Trimming cost V 5 bases and J 0 bases, with 8 bases left between them. CDR1 is SEHNR, CDR2 FQNEAQ, per germline (reference sequence).

This clonotype was counted a few times. The chain joins TRBV4-3 to TRBJ2-3; D perhaps matches TRBD2 (5 bases). The CDR3 spans 14 residues. The germline V gene has CDR1 LGHNA and CDR2 YSLEER. Trimming took 5 bases from V and 4 from J, leaving 13 bases between them. CDR3 sequence (DNA): TGCGCCAGCAGCAGCCTTACTAGTTCAGATACGCAGTATTTT. Encoded protein: CASSSLTSSDTQYF.

This clonotype came up many times. The rearrangement joins TRBV4-3 to TRBJ2-7, with 10 bases matching TRBD2. Germline CDR1 is LGHNA and CDR2 is YSLEER. This CDR3 is 18 amino acids long. Trimming at V came to 0 bases and at J to 0 bases, leaving 8 bases not matched to a gene. CDR3 DNA sequence: TGCGCCAGCAGCCAAGATCGAGGACTAGCGGCGAGCTCCTACGAGCAGTACTTC. Translated, it gives CASSQDRGLAASSYEQYF.

This clonotype was recorded a few times. The gene calls are TRBV10-3 and TRBJ2-6, with D maybe TRBD1 (6 bases). Germline V gene sequence: CDR1 ENHRY, CDR2 SYGVKD. The CDR3 covers 15 residues. V was shortened by 6 bases and J by 4 bases, with 13 bases between the two germline ends. DNA for the CDR3: TGTGCCATCAGCGTCACAGGGACAGGGGCCAACGTCCTGACTTTC. It translates to CAISVTGTGANVLTF.

The chain employs TRBV11-2 and TRBJ2-5, with D perhaps TRBD2 (6 bases). The V end was cut by 3 bases, the J end by 3 bases, with 11 bases between. Per the germline V gene, CDR1 is SGHAT and CDR2 is FQNNGV. CDR3 length: 14 residues. CDR3 in DNA: TGTGCCAGCAGCTTGCTTAGCGGAAAAGAGACCCAGTACTTC. This sequence encodes CASSLLSGKETQYF.

V gene TRBV6-1 combines with J gene TRBJ2-7; no firm D call. The CDR3 spans 13 residues. CDR1 is MNHNS, CDR2 SASEGT, per germline. V lost 2 bases to trimming and J lost 2 bases, with 7 bases between them. CDR3 loop: CASSERPAYEQYF. The CDR3, as DNA: TGTGCCAGCAGTGAACGGCCGGCCTACGAGCAGTACTTC.

The genes are TRBV24-1 and TRBJ2-1, with D unresolved. Germline V gene sequence: CDR1 KGHDR, CDR2 SFDVKD. Trimming removed 2 bases from V and 10 bases from J, with 8 bases in between. The CDR3 consists of 12 residues. The DNA of the CDR3 is TGTGCCACCAGTGATTACCTCGGGGAGCAGTTCTTC. Protein: CATSDYLGEQFF.

J is TRBJ2-7 and V is TRBV14; the D gene is possibly TRBD1 (6 bases). With 6 bases removed from V and 4 bases from J, the gap between germline ends came to 13 bases. Per the germline V gene, CDR1 is SGHDN and CDR2 is FVKESK. This CDR3 is 13 amino acids long. The CDR3 spells CASRSTGNYEQYF. CDR3 nucleotide sequence: TGTGCCAGCAGATCGACAGGCAATTACGAGCAGTACTTC.

The chain uses TRBV15 and TRBJ2-6; D may be TRBD1 (6 bases). The V end lost 0 bases, the J end lost 0 bases, and 15 bases lay between the germline ends. Germline CDR1 and CDR2: LNHNV and YYDKDF (reference sequence). The CDR3 covers 19 residues. The CDR3 region has the DNA TGTGCCACCAGCAGAGATCAGGGACAATCATCCTCTGGGGCCAACGTCCTGACTTTC. Amino acid sequence: CATSRDQGQSSSGANVLTF.

This clonotype was counted many times. The chain carries TRBV12-3 or TRBV12-4 and TRBJ2-3; D is uncertain. Trimming removed 6 bases at V and 4 bases at J, with 8 bases between. The CDR3 runs to 12 residues. The CDR3 loop reads CASSQPPDTQYF. CDR3 bases: TGTGCCAGCAGCCAGCCCCCAGATACGCAGTATTTT.

V and J are TRBV14 and TRBJ1-2; D is uncertain. CDR3 length: 13 residues. CDR1 is SGHDN, CDR2 FVKESK, per germline. Trimming took off 2 bases at V and 4 bases at J, with 8 bases between the two ends. CDR3 bases: TGTGCCAGCAGCCAACGGGCAGTCTATGGCTACACCTTC. Amino acid sequence: CASSQRAVYGYTF.

The rearrangement joins TRBV6-1 to TRBJ2-7, with D perhaps being TRBD1 or TRBD2 (5 bases each). Deletions cut 10 bases from V and 3 bases from J, with 13 bases between. Looked up from germline, CDR1 is MNHNS and CDR2 is SASEGT. The CDR3 length is 12 residues. CDR3 DNA: TGTGCCACCAGAAAGGGGAGCTACGAGCAGTACTTC. Protein: CATRKGSYEQYF.

This clonotype occurred a few times. The chain has TRBV2 and TRBJ2-1; TRBD1 is a possible D gene (5 bases). This CDR3 spans 13 amino acids. The ends were cut back, 4 bases at V and 6 bases at J, with 10 bases in the middle. Germline values: CDR1 SNHLY, CDR2 FYNNEI. The CDR3 reads CASSGGSPNEQFF. Written as DNA, the CDR3 is TGTGCCAGCAGTGGGGGCAGTCCCAATGAGCAGTTCTTC.

The J gene is TRBJ2-3, the V gene TRBV5-1; TRBD1 is a possible D gene (5 bases). V lost 7 bases and J 4 bases, leaving 13 bases between the germline ends. CDR3 length: 13 amino acids. Germline V gene data show CDR1 as SGHRS and CDR2 as YFSETQ. CDR3 protein: CASGPLGPDTQYF. CDR3 nucleotides: TGCGCCAGCGGACCCCTGGGGCCAGATACGCAGTATTTT.